This T cell receptor beta chain stems from a study of neurological immune-mediated disorders. This clonotype was recorded many times. The cDNA was synthesized by means of template-switch 5'RACE, which was carried out with 10-nucleotide random UMIs. TCRdb re-derived calls from the 5' RACE reads in MiXCR, one entry per CDR3 protein. The sample shows about 120,000 distinct CDR3 sequences, 3.2% of them seen only once. Stored at -80 C, 2 million PBMCs were the source of the unsorted libraries. The material sequenced was PBMCs. The clonotype originates from a woman under 40 with multiple sclerosis.

The CDR3 here is CASSYSTSGESYNEQFF. The CDR3 region has the DNA TGTGCCAGCAGTTACTCTACTAGCGGGGAATCCTACAATGAGCAGTTCTTC. The chain couples TRBV6-2 or TRBV6-3 to TRBJ2-1; TRBD2 matches at 10 bases. Trimming cost V 0 bases and J 1 base; bases outside gene matches: 3. Per germline, CDR1 MNHEY and CDR2 SVGEGT. The CDR3 length is 17 residues.